This T cell receptor (beta chain) was sequenced for a study of CD8 T cells in ankylosing spondylitis. In its sample, this clonotype was seen many times. Its antigen is unknown. Study-wide findings and caveats: Some of these motif variants have turned up before, in reports on reactive arthritis synovial fluid and blood. One TCR beta motif, made up of roughly eight highly homologous variants, appeared characteristic of ankylosing spondylitis blood. With a CD8+ phenotype, disease-linked clones were relatively rare in peripheral blood. It was reported that disease-linked clones were significantly enriched in matched ankylosing spondylitis synovial fluid.

The CDR3 is 16 residues long. Germline-derived CDR1 and CDR2 are SGDLS and YYNGEE. The trim removed 4 bases at V and 9 bases at J, leaving 12 bases unmatched. TCRdb reanalysed the 5' RACE reads using MiXCR and keeps one entry per CDR3 protein. The sample lists under 300,000 distinct CDR3 sequences, roughly a tenth occurring once. The sequence was obtained from a male donor with ankylosing spondylitis or in good health (not recorded which). The sequencing sample was made of blood, either unsorted or a sorted T cell fraction (not recorded which). The J gene is TRBJ2-1, the V gene TRBV9; 11 positions match TRBD2. CDR3 region: CASSFLSGGDGTEQFF. CDR3 coding DNA: TGTGCCAGCAGCTTTCTTAGCGGGGGGGACGGTACTGAGCAGTTCTTC.